This T cell receptor beta chain was found in a study of T-cell memory formation after mild COVID-19. As for the study in general: Each donor largely had its own TCR clusters.

TCRdb used MiXCR to reprocess the 5' RACE reads, holding one entry per CDR3 protein. The repertoire holds about 340,000 distinct CDR3 sequences, with approximately 15% as singletons. Study-wide results and limits: Prior to infection, memory already included some responding clones, suggesting cross-reactive memory joined. Researchers report contracting CD4+ clones mostly in CM and EM, with CD8+ clones in EMRA.

Notes on this clonotype: What it binds is unknown.

Per the germline V gene, CDR1 is SEHNR and CDR2 is FQNEAQ (reference sequence). Trimming removed 3 bases at V and 1 base at J, with 12 bases between. This CDR3 spans 15 amino acids. The rearrangement uses TRBV7-9 and TRBJ1-1, with D possibly being TRBD1 (6 bases). The receptor was isolated from a man aged 18 to 30 who had mild COVID-19 (a few samples of this study predate the infection). Cell type and time point are not known. Sequencing used PBMCs or a T cell subset sorted from them (not recorded which). The CDR3 DNA reads TGTGCCAGCAGCTTGCAGACAGGAGAGAACACTGAAGCTTTCTTT. Translated, it gives CASSLQTGENTEAFF.